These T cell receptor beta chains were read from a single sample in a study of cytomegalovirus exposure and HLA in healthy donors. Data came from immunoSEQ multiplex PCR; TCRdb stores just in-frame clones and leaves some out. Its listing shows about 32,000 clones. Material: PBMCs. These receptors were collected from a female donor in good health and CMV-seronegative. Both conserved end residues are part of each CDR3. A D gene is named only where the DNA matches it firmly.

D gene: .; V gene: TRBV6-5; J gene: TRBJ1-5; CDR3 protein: CASSSGPNQPQHF; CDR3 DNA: TGTGCCAGCAGTTCAGGGCCCAATCAGCCCCAGCATTTT
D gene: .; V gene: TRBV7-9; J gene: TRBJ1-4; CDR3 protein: CASSFNPTGLNPGEKLFF; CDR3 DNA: TGTGCCAGCAGCTTTAACCCGACAGGACTCAACCCTGGGGAAAAACTGTTTTTT
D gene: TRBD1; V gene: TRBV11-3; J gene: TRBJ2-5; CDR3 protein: CASSTRQGATKETQYF; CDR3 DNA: TGTGCCAGCAGCACCCGACAGGGGGCAACTAAGGAGACCCAGTACTTC
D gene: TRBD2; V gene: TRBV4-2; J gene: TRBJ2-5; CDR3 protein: CASSLRTSGGTSIETQYF; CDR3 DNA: TGTGCCAGCAGCCTCCGGACTAGCGGGGGCACCTCGATTGAGACCCAGTACTTC
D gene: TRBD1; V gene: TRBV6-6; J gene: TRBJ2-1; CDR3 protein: CACNHRGTEQFF; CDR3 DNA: TGTGCCTGTAACCACAGGGGAACTGAGCAGTTCTTC
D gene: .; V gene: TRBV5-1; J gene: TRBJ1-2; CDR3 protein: CASRPGSENYGYTF; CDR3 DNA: TGCGCCAGCAGACCAGGGTCAGAGAACTATGGCTACACCTTC
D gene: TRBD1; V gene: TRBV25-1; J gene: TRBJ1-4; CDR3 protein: CASSQTGTNEKLFF; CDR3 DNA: TGTGCCAGCAGCCAGACAGGGACTAATGAAAAACTGTTTTTT
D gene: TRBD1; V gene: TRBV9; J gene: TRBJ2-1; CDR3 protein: CASSVEGARLHEQFF; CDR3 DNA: TGTGCCAGCAGCGTAGAGGGGGCGCGACTTCACGAGCAGTTCTTC
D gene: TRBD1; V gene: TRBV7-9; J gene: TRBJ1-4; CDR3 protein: CASRDRDSVNEKLFF; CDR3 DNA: TGTGCCAGCAGGGACAGGGATTCGGTGAATGAAAAACTGTTTTTT
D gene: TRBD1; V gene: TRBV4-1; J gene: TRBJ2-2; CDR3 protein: CASSQPRQGRVAGELFF; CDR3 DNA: TGCGCCAGCAGCCAACCACGACAGGGGCGAGTAGCCGGGGAGCTGTTTTTT
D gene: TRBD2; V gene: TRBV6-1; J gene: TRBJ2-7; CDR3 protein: CASSENVISGGAAYEQYF; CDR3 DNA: TGTGCCAGCAGTGAAAATGTAATAAGCGGGGGGGCGGCCTACGAGCAGTACTTC
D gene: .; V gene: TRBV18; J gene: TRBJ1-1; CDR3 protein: CASSLDSPEAFF; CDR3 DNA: TGTGCCAGCTCACTTGACAGCCCTGAAGCTTTCTTT
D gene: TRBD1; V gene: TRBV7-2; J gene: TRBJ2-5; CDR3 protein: CASSLAGTGGTEYF; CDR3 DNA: TGTGCCAGCAGCTTGGCCGGGACAGGGGGGACCGAGTACTTC
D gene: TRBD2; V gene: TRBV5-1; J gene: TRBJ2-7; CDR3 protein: CASSKRGPVTQRSGWSSYEQYF; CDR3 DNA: TGCGCCAGCAGCAAAAGGGGCCCCGTGACTCAGCGTAGCGGGTGGAGCTCCTACGAGCAGTACTTC
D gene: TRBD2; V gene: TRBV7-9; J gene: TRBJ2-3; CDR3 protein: CASSLAWVAGRTDTQYF; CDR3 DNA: TGTGCCAGCAGCTTAGCGTGGGTAGCGGGGCGCACAGATACGCAGTATTTT
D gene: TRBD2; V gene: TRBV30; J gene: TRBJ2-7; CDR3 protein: CAWSGGGVYEQYF; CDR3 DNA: TGTGCCTGGTCGGGCGGGGGGGTCTACGAGCAGTACTTC
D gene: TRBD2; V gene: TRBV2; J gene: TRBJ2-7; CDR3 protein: CASSEEFPGLAGVYEQYF; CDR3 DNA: TGTGCCAGCAGTGAAGAGTTCCCGGGACTAGCGGGGGTTTACGAGCAGTACTTC
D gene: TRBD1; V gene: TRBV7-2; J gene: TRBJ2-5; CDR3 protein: CASSLAGQGRAETQYF; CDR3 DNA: TGTGCCAGCAGCTTAGCGGGACAGGGGAGAGCAGAGACCCAGTACTTC
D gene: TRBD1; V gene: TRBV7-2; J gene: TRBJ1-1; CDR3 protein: CASSPPGQGARTEAFF; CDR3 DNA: TGTGCCAGCAGTCCTCCGGGACAGGGGGCGAGGACTGAAGCTTTCTTT
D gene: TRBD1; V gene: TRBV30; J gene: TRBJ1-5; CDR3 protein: CAWSVRTGANQPQHF; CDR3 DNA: TGTGCCTGGAGTGTACGGACAGGGGCAAATCAGCCCCAGCATTTT
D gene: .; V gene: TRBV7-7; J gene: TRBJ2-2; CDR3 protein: CASSPYQNTGELFF; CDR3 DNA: TGTGCCAGCAGCCCCTACCAGAACACCGGGGAGCTGTTTTTT
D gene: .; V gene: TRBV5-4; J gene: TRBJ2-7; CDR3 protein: CASSLPHRTYEQYF; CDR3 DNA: TGTGCCAGCAGCTTGCCTCACAGAACCTACGAGCAGTACTTC
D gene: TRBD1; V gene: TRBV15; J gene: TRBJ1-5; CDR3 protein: CATSRAGQGAGKHF; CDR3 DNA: TGTGCCACCAGCAGAGCGGGACAGGGGGCGGGGAAGCATTTT
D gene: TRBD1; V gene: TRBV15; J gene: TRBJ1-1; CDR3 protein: CATSRQGDTEAFF; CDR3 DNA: TGTGCCACCAGCAGGCAGGGGGACACTGAAGCTTTCTTT
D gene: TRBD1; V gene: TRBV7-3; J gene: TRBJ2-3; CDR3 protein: CASSFGQGASSTDTQYF; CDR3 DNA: TGTGCCAGCAGCTTCGGACAGGGAGCTTCTAGCACAGATACGCAGTATTTT
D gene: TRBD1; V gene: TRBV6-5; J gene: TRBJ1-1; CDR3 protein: CASSSTGQRYTEAFF; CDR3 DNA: TGTGCCAGCAGTTCGACGGGACAGCGGTACACTGAAGCTTTCTTT
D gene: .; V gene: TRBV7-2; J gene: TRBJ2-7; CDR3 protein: CASSPDRITSYEQYF; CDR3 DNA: TGTGCCAGCAGCCCTGACAGAATTACCAGCTACGAGCAGTACTTC
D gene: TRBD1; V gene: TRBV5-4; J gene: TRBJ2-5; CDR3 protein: CASSTDRDETQYF; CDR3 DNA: TGTGCCAGCAGCACTGACAGGGACGAGACCCAGTACTTC
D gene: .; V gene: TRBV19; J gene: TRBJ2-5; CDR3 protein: CASSRGGKETQYF; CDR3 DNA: TGTGCCAGTTCGAGGGGGGGAAAAGAGACCCAGTACTTC
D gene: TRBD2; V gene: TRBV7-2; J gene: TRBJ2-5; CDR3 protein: CASSLAVQRGRETQYF; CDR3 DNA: TGTGCCAGCAGCTTAGCGGTTCAGCGGGGCCGGGAGACCCAGTACTTC
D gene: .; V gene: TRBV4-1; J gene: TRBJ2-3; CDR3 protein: CASSPTGSTPDTQYF; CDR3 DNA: TGCGCCAGCAGCCCTACAGGGTCTACCCCAGATACGCAGTATTTT
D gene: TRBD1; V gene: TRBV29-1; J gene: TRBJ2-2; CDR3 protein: CSVETGVWGTGELFF; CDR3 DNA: TGCAGCGTTGAAACAGGGGTTTGGGGCACCGGGGAGCTGTTTTTT
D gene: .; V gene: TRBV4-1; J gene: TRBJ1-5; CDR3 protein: CASSQDPWLSNQPQHF; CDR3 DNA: TGCGCCAGCAGCCAAGATCCGTGGCTGAGCAATCAGCCCCAGCATTTT
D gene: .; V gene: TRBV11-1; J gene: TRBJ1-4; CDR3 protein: CASSMIGTRNEKLFF; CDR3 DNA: TGTGCCAGCAGCATGATAGGGACACGGAATGAAAAACTGTTTTTT
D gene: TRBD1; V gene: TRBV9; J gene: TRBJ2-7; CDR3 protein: CASSPPGTGVEQYF; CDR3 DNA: TGTGCCAGCAGCCCCCCCGGGACAGGGGTCGAGCAGTACTTC
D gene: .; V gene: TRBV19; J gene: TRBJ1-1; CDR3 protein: CASSMGTGTPLVKDTEAFF; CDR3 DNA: TGTGCCAGTAGTATGGGGACCGGGACACCCTTGGTGAAAGACACTGAAGCTTTCTTT
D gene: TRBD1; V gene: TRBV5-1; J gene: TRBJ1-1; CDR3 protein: CASSLDRGNTEAFF; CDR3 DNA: TGCGCCAGCAGCTTGGACAGGGGGAACACTGAAGCTTTCTTT
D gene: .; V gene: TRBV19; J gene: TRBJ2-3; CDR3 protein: CASSQGKGQPQYF; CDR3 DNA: TGTGCCAGTAGTCAGGGGAAGGGTCAGCCCCAGTATTTT
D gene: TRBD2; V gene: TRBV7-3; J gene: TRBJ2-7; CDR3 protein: CASSSLAGGFYEQYF; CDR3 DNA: TGTGCCAGCAGCTCCCTAGCGGGGGGGTTTTACGAGCAGTACTTC
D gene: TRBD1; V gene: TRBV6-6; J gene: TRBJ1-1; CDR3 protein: CASSYGQGLNTEAFF; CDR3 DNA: TGCGCCAGCAGTTACGGACAGGGGCTGAACACTGAAGCTTTCTTT